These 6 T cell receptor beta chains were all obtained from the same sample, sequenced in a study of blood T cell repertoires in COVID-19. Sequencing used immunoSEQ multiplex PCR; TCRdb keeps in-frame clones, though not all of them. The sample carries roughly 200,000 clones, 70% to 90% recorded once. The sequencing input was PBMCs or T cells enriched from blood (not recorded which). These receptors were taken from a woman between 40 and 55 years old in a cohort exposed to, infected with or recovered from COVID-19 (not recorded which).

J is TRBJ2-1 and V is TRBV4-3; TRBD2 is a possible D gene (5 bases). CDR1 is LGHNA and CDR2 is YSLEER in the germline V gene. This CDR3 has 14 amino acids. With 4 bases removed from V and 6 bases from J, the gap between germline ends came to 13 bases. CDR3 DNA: TGCGCCAGCAGCCGAAGCGGAGAGGCCAATGAGCAGTTCTTC. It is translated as CASSRSGEANEQFF.

The CDR3: CSAGLAGSYNEQFF. The CDR3 DNA follows: TGCAGCGCGGGACTAGCGGGCTCCTACAATGAGCAGTTCTTC. The rearrangement uses TRBV29-1 and TRBJ2-1, with 12 positions matching TRBD2. The CDR3 spans 14 residues. Germline V gives CDR1 SQVTM, CDR2 ANQGSEA. J gave up 0 bases and V 7 bases, and 1 base lay outside the gene matches.

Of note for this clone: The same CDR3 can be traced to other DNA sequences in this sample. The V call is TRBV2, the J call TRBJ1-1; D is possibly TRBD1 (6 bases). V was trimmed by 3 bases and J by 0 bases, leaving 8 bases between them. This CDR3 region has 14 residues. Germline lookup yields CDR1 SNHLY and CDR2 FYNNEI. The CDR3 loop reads CASSEDSMNTEAFF. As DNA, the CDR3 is TGTGCCAGCAGTGAGGACAGCATGAACACTGAAGCTTTCTTT.

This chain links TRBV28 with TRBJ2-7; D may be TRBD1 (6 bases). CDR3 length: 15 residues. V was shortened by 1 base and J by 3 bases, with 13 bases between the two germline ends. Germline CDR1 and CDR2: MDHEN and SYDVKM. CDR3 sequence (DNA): TGTGCCAGCAGTTTATCACCGGGACACCTCTACGAGCAGTACTTC. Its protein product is CASSLSPGHLYEQYF.

CDR3 amino acids: CASSLGGGGEVDTQYF. Here the CDR3 DNA reads TGTGCCAGCAGCTTAGGAGGCGGGGGGGAGGTAGATACGCAGTATTTT. The chain uses TRBV11-2 and TRBJ2-3, with 9 positions matching TRBD2. This CDR3 has 16 amino acids. The V segment lost 1 base and the J segment 5 bases; nucleotides outside the gene matches: 7. Looked up from germline, CDR1 is SGHAT and CDR2 is FQNNGV.

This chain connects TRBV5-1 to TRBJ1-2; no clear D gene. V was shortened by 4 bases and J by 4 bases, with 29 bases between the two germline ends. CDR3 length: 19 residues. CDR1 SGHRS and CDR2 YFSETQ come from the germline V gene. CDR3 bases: TGCGCCAGCAGCCCGATCGCGGCAAGGGCGGGGATTAGCACCTATGGCTACACCTTC. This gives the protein CASSPIAARAGISTYGYTF. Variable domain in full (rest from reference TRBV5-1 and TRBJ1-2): KAGVTQTPRYLIKTRGQQVTLSCSPISGHRSVSWYQQTPGQGLQFLFEYFSETQRNKGNFPGRFSGRQFSNSRSEMNVSTLELGDSALYLCASSPIAARAGISTYGYTFGSGTRLTVV.